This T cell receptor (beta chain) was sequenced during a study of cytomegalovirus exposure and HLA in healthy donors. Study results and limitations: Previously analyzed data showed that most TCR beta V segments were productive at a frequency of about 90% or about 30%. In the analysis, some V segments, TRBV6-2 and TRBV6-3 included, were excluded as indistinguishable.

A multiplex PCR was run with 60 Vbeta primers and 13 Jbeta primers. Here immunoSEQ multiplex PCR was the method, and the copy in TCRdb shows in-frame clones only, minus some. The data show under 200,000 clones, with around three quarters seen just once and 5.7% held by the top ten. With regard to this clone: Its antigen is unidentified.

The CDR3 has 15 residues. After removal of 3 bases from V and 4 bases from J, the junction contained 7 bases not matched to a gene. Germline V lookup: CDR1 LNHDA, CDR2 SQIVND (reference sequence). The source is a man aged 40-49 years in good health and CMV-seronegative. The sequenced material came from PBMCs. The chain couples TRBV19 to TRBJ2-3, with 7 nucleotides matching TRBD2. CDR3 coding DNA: TGTGCCAGTAGTATTGTCGGGGGGTTGTCAGATACGCAGTATTTT. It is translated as CASSIVGGLSDTQYF. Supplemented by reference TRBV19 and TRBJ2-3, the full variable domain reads DGGITQSPKYLFRKEGQNVTLSCEQNLNHDAMYWYRQDPGQGLRLIYYSQIVNDFQKGDIAEGYSVSREKKESFPLTVTSAQKNPTAFYLCASSIVGGLSDTQYFGPGTRLTVL.